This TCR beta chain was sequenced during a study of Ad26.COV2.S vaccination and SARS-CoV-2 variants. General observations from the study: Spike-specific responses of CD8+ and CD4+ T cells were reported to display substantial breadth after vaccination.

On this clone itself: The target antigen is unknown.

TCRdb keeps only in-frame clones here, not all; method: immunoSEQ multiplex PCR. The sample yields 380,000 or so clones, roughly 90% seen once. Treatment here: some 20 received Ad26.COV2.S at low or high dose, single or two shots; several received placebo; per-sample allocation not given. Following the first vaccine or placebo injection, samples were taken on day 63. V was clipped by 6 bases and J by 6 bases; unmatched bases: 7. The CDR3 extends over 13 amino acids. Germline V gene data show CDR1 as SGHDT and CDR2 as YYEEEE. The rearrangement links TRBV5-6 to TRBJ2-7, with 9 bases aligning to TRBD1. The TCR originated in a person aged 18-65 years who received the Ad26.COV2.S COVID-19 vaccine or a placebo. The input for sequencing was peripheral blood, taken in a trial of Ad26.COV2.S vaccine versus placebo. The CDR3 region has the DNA TGTGCCAGCAACCTCCAGACAGGGGGCGAGCAGTACTTC. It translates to CASNLQTGGEQYF.